The next 27 T cell receptor beta chains were all read from a single sample in a study of blood T cell repertoires in COVID-19. TCRdb's table, derived via immunoSEQ multiplex PCR, lists solely in-frame clones and lacks some. The data contain about 300,000 clones, approximately 88% of them seen just once; the ten biggest clones take up 9.4%. The source material was peripheral blood. These TCRs come from a man younger than 35 with active or convalescent COVID-19.

The rearrangement uses TRBV11-2 and TRBJ2-2, with D maybe TRBD1 (5 bases). Trimming took 4 bases from V and 1 from J, leaving 7 bases between them. Per germline, CDR1 SGHAT and CDR2 FQNNGV. The CDR3 consists of 14 residues. The CDR3 reads CASSSGQNTGELFF. As DNA, the CDR3 is TGTGCCAGCAGCTCCGGACAGAACACCGGGGAGCTGTTTTTT.

V is TRBV27 and J is TRBJ1-2, with 9 bases aligning to TRBD1. CDR3 length equals 14 residues. V lost 5 bases, J lost 7 bases, and 8 bases stayed unmatched. The V gene's germline CDR1 is MNHEY and CDR2 SMNVEV (reference sequence). CDR3 residues: CASSPGQGLVGYTF. The CDR3 region has the DNA TGTGCCAGCAGTCCGGGACAGGGATTAGTTGGCTACACCTTC.

There are a few counts of this clone. The rearrangement joins TRBV13 to TRBJ1-4; 7 bases agree with TRBD1. Germline V gene lookup returns CDR1 PRHDT and CDR2 FYEKMQ (reference sequence). V was pared by 4 bases and J by 8 bases, with 7 bases of the junction left unmatched. The CDR3 covers 14 residues. This CDR3 is CASSSGQSEEKLFF. CDR3 in DNA: TGTGCCAGCAGCTCGGGACAGTCGGAAGAAAAACTGTTTTTT.

This clone was recorded only once. The chain couples TRBV7-9 to TRBJ2-7; unclear D gene. The CDR3 extends over 12 amino acids. Germline V lookup: CDR1 SEHNR, CDR2 FQNEAQ (reference sequence). V was pared by 5 bases and J by 2 bases, with 7 bases between. Here the CDR3 reads CASSTLAYEQYF. For the CDR3, the DNA is TGTGCCAGCAGCACATTGGCCTACGAGCAGTACTTC. The whole variable domain, remainder taken from reference TRBV7-9 and TRBJ2-7, is DTGVSQNPRHKITKRGQNVTFRCDPISEHNRLYWYRQTLGQGPEFLTYFQNEAQLEKSRLLSDRFSAERPKGSFSTLEIQRTEQGDSAMYLCASSTLAYEQYFGPGTRLTVT.

This chain connects TRBV19 to TRBJ1-5; a possible D gene is TRBD1 (5 bases). The length of the CDR3 is 15 residues. Germline-derived CDR1 and CDR2 are LNHDA and SQIVND (reference sequence). V lost 0 bases to trimming and J lost 5 bases, with 11 bases between them. The CDR3 loop reads CASSIDLGGYQPQHF. CDR3 DNA sequence: TGTGCCAGTAGTATAGATCTCGGGGGGTATCAGCCCCAGCATTTT.

The J gene is TRBJ1-5, the V gene TRBV12-3 or TRBV12-4; D call uncertain. The V gene lost 6 bases and the J gene lost 9 bases, with 12 bases spanning the gap. The CDR3 extends over 12 amino acids. DNA of the CDR3: TGTGCCAGCAGCGGTGTCTTTCTGCCCCAGCATTTT. Encoded protein: CASSGVFLPQHF.

The chain carries TRBV5-6 and TRBJ1-5; 7 positions agree with TRBD1. The junction had 8 bases not matched to a gene; V was cut back by 1 base and J by 7 bases. Per germline, CDR1 SGHDT and CDR2 YYEEEE. This CDR3 is 15 amino acids long. Here the CDR3 DNA reads TGTGCCAGCAGCTTGAAAGGGGGCACAGGGCAGCCCCAGCATTTT. This sequence encodes CASSLKGGTGQPQHF.

In the case of this clone: Other DNA sequences in this specimen translate into the identical CDR3. The chain uses TRBV27 and TRBJ2-7; 10 nucleotides align to TRBD2. The CDR3 runs to 14 residues. Germline loops: CDR1 MNHEY, CDR2 SMNVEV (reference sequence). V shed 6 bases and J 2 bases; nucleotides not matched to a gene: 4. The CDR3 loop reads CASSRTSGAYEQYF. In DNA, the CDR3 is TGTGCCAGCAGCCGGACTAGCGGCGCCTACGAGCAGTACTTC.

The chain employs TRBV12-3 or TRBV12-4 and TRBJ1-1; no clear D. The germline V and J ends were trimmed by 7 bases and 1 base, with 10 bases remaining between them. The CDR3 loop spans 13 amino acids. CDR3: CASTNRGNTEAFF. In nucleotides, the CDR3 is TGTGCCAGCACCAATCGGGGGAACACTGAAGCTTTCTTT.

This rearrangement joins TRBV28 to TRBJ2-2; the D gene is possibly TRBD2 (7 bases). In germline, CDR1 is MDHEN, CDR2 SYDVKM. The CDR3 consists of 15 residues. Between the trimmed V and J ends, which lost 3 bases and 7 bases, there was a span of 15 bases. CDR3 coding DNA: TGTGCCAGCAGTTTTCGTGCGGGGGCAAGCGGGGAGCTGTTTTTT. As protein: CASSFRAGASGELFF.

V usage is TRBV5-1 and J usage is TRBJ2-3; 9 bases are a match to TRBD2. This CDR3 comprises 16 residues. Germline CDR1 reads SGHRS; CDR2 reads YFSETQ. Trimming at V came to 4 bases and at J to 6 bases, leaving 12 bases not matched to a gene. This CDR3 is CASSGGGASSTDTQYF. Here the CDR3 DNA reads TGCGCCAGCAGCGGCGGGGGGGCCAGTTCGACGGATACGCAGTATTTT.

V and J are TRBV21-1 and TRBJ1-1; the DNA was not compared with TRBD1, the D call given in the table. TRBV21-1 is a documented pseudogene. This CDR3 is built from 13 residues. This CDR3 reads CASSKGQGTEAFF. The DNA of the CDR3 is TGTGCCAGCAGCAAGGGACAGGGCACTGAAGCTTTCTTT.

This chain joins TRBV5-6 and TRBJ1-1; 8 bases line up with TRBD1. CDR3 length equals 13 residues. V lost 2 bases and J lost 6; bases outside the gene matches: 3. Looked up from germline, CDR1 is SGHDT and CDR2 is YYEEEE. CDR3 DNA sequence: TGTGCCAGCAGCTTTGGGACAGGCCCTGAAGCTTTCTTT. Residues: CASSFGTGPEAFF.

This clone was seen a few times. This chain connects TRBV2 to TRBJ1-2; 10 bases agree with TRBD1. CDR1 and CDR2 from the germline V gene are SNHLY and FYNNEI. The CDR3 is 16 amino acids. With V trimmed by 4 bases and J by 3 bases, 8 bases remained unmatched. For the CDR3, the DNA is TGTGCCAGCAGTGTCAACCGGGACAGGGGTTACTATGGCTACACCTTC. Translated, it gives CASSVNRDRGYYGYTF.

The chain carries TRBV9 and TRBJ1-2; D may be TRBD1 (6 bases). This CDR3 is 12 amino acids long. Germline CDR1 SGDLS, CDR2 YYNGEE. V gave up 6 bases and J gave up 4 bases, with 10 bases separating them. In DNA, the CDR3 is TGTGCCAGCACAGGGGTTGGCTATGGCTACACCTTC. This encodes CASTGVGYGYTF.

The CDR3 protein is CASSVEVRGETEAFF. The CDR3 DNA is TGTGCCAGCAGCGTAGAAGTCAGGGGGGAAACTGAAGCTTTCTTT. The gene calls are TRBV9 and TRBJ1-1; TRBD1 matches at 7 bases. The CDR3 runs 15 residues. Trimming took 0 bases from V and 5 from J; bases not matched to a gene: 7. Germline CDR1 SGDLS, CDR2 YYNGEE.

V and J are TRBV13 and TRBJ2-2, with 8 bases matching TRBD2. The CDR3 is 16 residues long. The junction had 3 bases not matched to a gene; V was cut back by 2 bases and J by 1 base. Germline V lookup: CDR1 PRHDT, CDR2 FYEKMQ (reference sequence). The CDR3 reads CASSLRSGGNTGELFF. CDR3 DNA: TGTGCCAGCAGCTTAAGGAGCGGGGGGAACACCGGGGAGCTGTTTTTT. The complete variable domain, with remaining parts taken from reference TRBV13 and TRBJ2-2, reads AAGVIQSPRHLIKEKRETATLKCYPIPRHDTVYWYQQGPGQDPQFLISFYEKMQSDKGSIPDRFSAQQFSDYHSELNMSSLELGDSALYFCASSLRSGGNTGELFFGEGSRLTVL.

The chain combines TRBV6-5 with TRBJ2-1; 10 bases are shared with TRBD1. The CDR3 has 15 residues. After removal of 6 bases from V and 5 bases from J, the junction contained 7 bases not matched to a gene. Germline V gene lookup returns CDR1 MNHEY and CDR2 SVGAGI. The CDR3 bases are TGTGCCAGCAGCCCCTCGGGACAGGGGAACAATGAGCAGTTCTTC. Protein product: CASSPSGQGNNEQFF.

This chain joins TRBV27 and TRBJ2-7; 8 positions agree with TRBD1. The J segment lost 6 bases and the V segment lost 5 bases, leaving 0 bases of the junction unmatched. Looked up from germline, CDR1 is MNHEY and CDR2 is SMNVEV (reference sequence). This CDR3 comprises 11 residues. CDR3 residues: CASSTGGEQYF. CDR3 in DNA: TGTGCCAGCAGTACAGGGGGCGAGCAGTACTTC.

The rearrangement joins TRBV24-1 to TRBJ2-7; TRBD2 agrees at 9 bases. With V trimmed by 9 bases and J by 7 bases, 12 bases remained unmatched. The CDR3 is made up of 14 amino acids. The germline gives CDR1 KGHDR, CDR2 SFDVKD. CDR3 bases: TGTGCCACCCCTGGAGCGGGGGGAGGTAGAGAGCAGTACTTC. This gives the protein CATPGAGGGREQYF.

V usage is TRBV10-3 and J usage is TRBJ2-3, with 7 positions matching TRBD2. The CDR3 covers 15 residues. In germline, CDR1 is ENHRY, CDR2 SYGVKD. Trimming cost V 10 bases and J 2 bases; bases outside gene matches: 12. The CDR3 reads CATGGSGHDTDTQYF. CDR3 DNA sequence: TGTGCCACCGGGGGTAGCGGGCACGACACAGATACGCAGTATTTT.

V usage is TRBV13 and J usage is TRBJ2-7; D is uncertain. The germline V gene encodes CDR1 PRHDT and CDR2 FYEKMQ (reference sequence). The CDR3 totals 14 residues. The V end lost 5 bases, the J end lost 2 bases, and 13 bases lay between the germline ends. The CDR3 coding sequence is TGTGCCAGCAGCCCTCCTTCTCCTGCCTACGAGCAGTACTTC. Amino acid sequence: CASSPPSPAYEQYF.

The V call is TRBV5-1, the J call TRBJ1-4, with D unclear. CDR3 size: 16 residues. V dropped 0 bases and J dropped 0 bases, with 9 bases sitting between them. Germline V gene sequence: CDR1 SGHRS, CDR2 YFSETQ. Here the CDR3 reads CASSLAQAATNEKLFF. CDR3 DNA: TGCGCCAGCAGCTTGGCTCAGGCAGCAACTAATGAAAAACTGTTTTTT.

This clone came up once. CDR3 region: CASSFNRVETQYF. In DNA, the CDR3 is TGTGCCAGCAGCTTCAACAGGGTAGAGACCCAGTACTTC. J is TRBJ2-5 and V is TRBV5-6, with TRBD1 as a possible D gene (6 bases). CDR1 is SGHDT, CDR2 YYEEEE, per germline. CDR3 length: 13 amino acids. V dropped 2 bases and J dropped 4 bases, with 9 bases sitting between them.

The genes are TRBV5-1 and TRBJ2-5, with TRBD2 matching 12 bases. V gave up 2 bases and J gave up 1 base; unmatched junction bases: 3. Per germline, CDR1 SGHRS and CDR2 YFSETQ. The CDR3 is 16 amino acids. CDR3 region: CASSFGLAGRQETQYF. DNA of the CDR3: TGCGCCAGCAGCTTCGGACTAGCGGGGCGCCAAGAGACCCAGTACTTC.

The V and J genes are TRBV27 and TRBJ2-1; 9 bases align to TRBD1. Germline loops: CDR1 MNHEY, CDR2 SMNVEV (reference sequence). This CDR3 region has 15 residues. Losses at the gene ends were 2 bases for V and 2 bases for J; bases not matched to a gene: 1. The CDR3 region has the DNA TGTGCCAGCAGTTTAGGGACAGGGACCTACAATGAGCAGTTCTTC. It specifies CASSLGTGTYNEQFF.

On this clone itself: Within the sample, other DNA sequences also encode this same CDR3. J is TRBJ1-5 and V is TRBV12-3 or TRBV12-4; D is uncertain. CDR3 length equals 13 residues. Trimming took 3 bases from V and 4 from J, leaving 7 bases between them. CDR3 protein: CASSLAGNQPQHF. CDR3 DNA sequence: TGTGCCAGCAGTTTGGCCGGGAATCAGCCCCAGCATTTT.